These 17 T cell receptor beta chains were sequenced from one sample in a study of type 1 and type 2 diabetes patients. The PCR template was genomic DNA. Amplification of the beta chain CDR3 used 30 forward and 13 reverse multiplex primers. TCRdb re-called the multiplex PCR reads through MiXCR, storing one row per CDR3 protein. The sample carries 250,000 or so distinct CDR3 sequences, 40% to 50% recorded once. The sequencing sample was made of peripheral blood mononuclear cells (PBMCs). These receptor sequences come from a man between 18 and 35 years old with type 2 diabetes.

CDR3 in DNA: TGTGCCAGCAGTGAAAATGGAAACACCATATATTTT. Translating it yields CASSENGNTIYF. The V call is TRBV2, the J call TRBJ1-3; D not certain. V gave up 2 bases and J gave up 3 bases, with 2 bases separating them. Germline-derived CDR1 and CDR2 are SNHLY and FYNNEI. The CDR3 runs 12 residues.

Only a few counts were recorded for this clonotype. V gene TRBV11-2 combines with J gene TRBJ2-7, with D unresolved. Germline V gene sequence: CDR1 SGHAT, CDR2 FQNNGV. V lost 2 bases, J lost 5 bases, and 4 bases lay in between. The CDR3 contains 11 residues. CDR3 loop: CASSLPHEQYF. CDR3 nucleotides: TGTGCCAGCAGCTTACCCCACGAGCAGTACTTC.

This clonotype was detected only a few times. The chain recombines TRBV20-1 with TRBJ2-7; TRBD1 matches at 7 bases. The length of the CDR3 is 14 residues. Unmatched junction bases numbered 13, after V lost 6 bases and J lost 5 bases. Looked up from germline, CDR1 is DFQATT and CDR2 is SNEGSKA (reference sequence). The CDR3 DNA follows: TGCAGTGCAACCTCGGACAGGTCGGCCCACGAGCAGTACTTC. It codes for CSATSDRSAHEQYF.

The count of this clonotype is one. This chain uses TRBV10-3 with TRBJ2-7, with D possibly TRBD2 on 5 matching bases. This CDR3 region has 14 residues. Germline V gene sequence: CDR1 ENHRY, CDR2 SYGVKD. V was shortened by 6 bases and J by 5 bases, with 17 bases between the two germline ends. The CDR3: CAIRTSGSPNEQYF. Written as DNA, the CDR3 is TGTGCCATCAGAACTAGTGGGAGCCCCAACGAGCAGTACTTC.

This clonotype was counted only a few times. This rearrangement joins TRBV12-3 or TRBV12-4 to TRBJ1-1, with D possibly being TRBD1 (5 bases). The CDR3 contains 13 residues. Trimming stripped 4 bases from V and 1 base from J, with 7 bases between. The CDR3 coding sequence is TGTGCCAGCAGTTGGGGCAGGAACACTGAAGCTTTCTTT. Protein: CASSWGRNTEAFF.

As regards this clonotype: A much larger clone lies one base from this, so it may be a read error. V gene TRBV2 combines with J gene TRBJ1-1; 7 bases match TRBD1. CDR3 length: 13 residues. Germline V gene sequence: CDR1 SNHLY, CDR2 FYNNEI. CDR3 sequence: CASSNRGNTEALF. DNA of the CDR3: TGTGCCAGCAGTAACAGGGGTAACACTGAAGCTCTCTTT.

The chain links TRBV20-1 to TRBJ1-1, with TRBD1 matching over 9 bases. The V gene end was trimmed by 0 bases and the J gene end by 5 bases; junction bases not matched to a gene: 10. Germline assignment: CDR1 DFQATT and CDR2 SNEGSKA (reference sequence). CDR3 length equals 16 residues. CDR3 sequence reads: CSARDLRTGARTEAFF. The CDR3 DNA reads TGCAGTGCTAGAGACCTACGGACAGGGGCGAGAACTGAAGCTTTCTTT.

The CDR3 region has the DNA TGTGCCAGCAGCTTAGAGTCCTCGGACAGCTCCTACAATGAGCAGTTCTTC. It is translated as CASSLESSDSSYNEQFF. The chain joins TRBV13 to TRBJ2-1; the D gene is possibly TRBD1 (6 bases). CDR1 PRHDT and CDR2 FYEKMQ come from the germline V gene (reference sequence). The CDR3 totals 17 residues. The V end lost 1 base, the J end lost 0 bases, and 13 bases lay between the germline ends.

This clonotype was counted between two and nine times. The germline gene is not matched at one end of the junction; a read error may be the cause. In DNA form, the CDR3 reads TGTGCTAGCAGCTTAGAATGGTCCGGGGAGCTGTTTTTT. Its translation is CASSLEWSGELFF. The chain links TRBV7-7 to TRBJ2-2; D unresolved. This CDR3 has 13 residues. Germline V gives CDR1 SSHAT, CDR2 FNYEAQ (reference sequence). Combining the CDR3 with reference TRBV7-7 and TRBJ2-2 gives the whole variable domain GAGVSQSPRYKVTKRGQDVTLRCDPISSHATLYWYQQALGQGPEFLTYFNYEAQPDKSGLPSDRFSAERPEGSISTLTIQRTEQRDSAMYRCASSLEWSGELFFGEGSRLTVL.

The chain uses TRBV19 and TRBJ2-2; no firm D call. Trimming removed 5 bases at V and 6 bases at J, with 4 bases between. The CDR3 has 11 amino acids. Per the germline V gene, CDR1 is LNHDA and CDR2 is SQIVND (reference sequence). The chain's CDR3 is CASSYPGELFF. In nucleotides, the CDR3 is TGTGCCAGTAGTTATCCCGGGGAGCTGTTTTTT.

This clonotype was recorded only once. V gene TRBV4-2 combines with J gene TRBJ1-1; D unclear. Germline V gene sequence: CDR1 LGHNA, CDR2 YNFKEQ. V was cut by 0 bases and J by 0 bases, with 8 bases left in between. This CDR3 is 15 amino acids long. The DNA for the CDR3 is TGTGCCAGCAGCCAAGATGTCGGCCTGAACACTGAAGCTTTCTTT. It is translated as CASSQDVGLNTEAFF.

J is TRBJ1-1 and V is TRBV2; maybe TRBD1 (6 bases). Germline CDR1 SNHLY, CDR2 FYNNEI. Trimming shortened V by 5 bases and J by 5 bases, and 15 bases separated the two germline ends. The CDR3 is 14 residues long. DNA for the CDR3: TGTGCCAGCAGTCGCCAAACAGGGAATACTGAAGCTTTCTTT. Its translation is CASSRQTGNTEAFF.

The V gene is TRBV12-3 or TRBV12-4, the J gene TRBJ2-7, with 10 bases that match TRBD2. CDR3 length equals 16 residues. V gave up 6 bases and J gave up 2 bases; unmatched junction bases: 10. CDR3 in amino acids: CASSPPGLAVTYEQYF. DNA of the CDR3: TGTGCCAGCAGCCCTCCCGGACTAGCGGTTACCTACGAGCAGTACTTC.

This chain uses TRBV6-6 with TRBJ2-5; 11 nucleotides align to TRBD2. This CDR3 contains 16 residues. Trimming took 0 bases from V and 3 from J; bases not matched to a gene: 3. From germline, CDR1 is MNHNY and CDR2 SVGAGI (reference sequence). CDR3 sequence: CASSYSGTSGKETQYF. The CDR3 bases are TGTGCCAGCAGTTACTCAGGGACTAGCGGAAAAGAGACCCAGTACTTC.

This clonotype turned up a few times. The genes are TRBV4-1 and TRBJ2-7; 7 nucleotides align to TRBD2. CDR3 size: 15 residues. The V gene's germline CDR1 is MGHRA and CDR2 YSYEKL. Losses at the gene ends were 1 base for V and 2 bases for J; bases not matched to a gene: 5. The DNA for the CDR3 is TGCGCCAGCAGCCAAGTTGAGGCGGGAGCCTACGAGCAGTACTTC. It encodes CASSQVEAGAYEQYF.

This chain joins TRBV4-3 and TRBJ2-7; D remains ambiguous. The germline CDR1 and CDR2 sequences are LGHNA and YSLEER. There are 16 residues in the CDR3. Trimming removed 0 bases from V and 0 bases from J, with 12 bases in between. CDR3 bases: TGCGCCAGCAGCCAAGAGGTGGCGGCGGTCTCCTACGAGCAGTACTTC. Translated, it gives CASSQEVAAVSYEQYF.

For this clonotype: The CDR3 carries no conserved terminal phenylalanine or tryptophan, so it likely arises from a read error. The chain combines TRBV19 with TRBJ1-1; weak D call: TRBD1 (6 bases). In germline, CDR1 is LNHDA, CDR2 SQIVND (reference sequence). This CDR3 has 16 amino acids. The V gene lost 4 bases and the J gene lost 4 bases, with 19 bases spanning the gap. CDR3 in DNA: TGTGCCAGTAGTAGACTACCCATCACAGGGCCCACTGAAGCTTTCCTT. Translating gives CASSRLPITGPTEAFL.